This T cell receptor (beta chain) was found in a study of tumor and adjacent non-tumor tissue in lung cancer. At the level of the study: Stage I to III disease affected about nine men and a handful of women aged 31 to 76.

This sample's RNA came from whole unsorted tissue. This clonotype appeared once. At one boundary the junction diverges from the germline segment, which might be a read error. TCRbeta libraries were built with three rounds of nested PCR, modified from ARM-PCR. MiXCR, applied by TCRdb to the multiplex PCR reads, yields one record per CDR3 protein. The sample lists some 120,000 distinct CDR3 sequences, 60% to 70% occurring once. The sequence came from a man aged 25-40 years with non-small cell lung cancer. The sample consisted of lung tumor tissue.

CDR3 residues: CIASPRTNTEAFF. DNA for the CDR3: TGCATTGCTAGCCCCCGGACTAACACTGAAGCTTTCTTT. V usage is TRBV20-1 and J usage is TRBJ1-1, with D hard to call. Per the germline V gene, CDR1 is DFQATT and CDR2 is SNEGSKA (reference sequence). This CDR3 is built from 13 residues.